This is a list of T cell receptor beta chains from one sample in a study of vaccination effects on CD4 cells after COVID-19. No antigens are known for them. Measured with immunoSEQ multiplex PCR; TCRdb has only the in-frame clones, and not every one. The sample includes fewer than 25,000 clones, over 60% of them seen just once. The specimen comprised CD4+ T cells from PBMCs cultured with HCoV-NL63 spike peptides, sampled before COVID-19 vaccination. The receptors shown here come from a human donor who received a COVID-19 vaccine. CDR3s include the opening cysteine and the closing phenylalanine or tryptophan. Each record gives: clone size, J gene, V gene, D gene, CDR3 DNA, CDR3 protein. The D gene is left open where the match is weak. Clone size appears in some rows only: once, few, many, or a class for an expanded clone.

once	TRBJ1-2	TRBV5-5	TRBD1	TGTGCCAGCAGCTTGGATCGTCCAGGGGGCGATCCTAACTATGGCTACACCTTC	CASSLDRPGGDPNYGYTF
NA	TRBJ2-7	TRBV6-5	TRBD1	TGTGCCAGCAGTTGGGGGACAGGGGCCCTTTACGAGCAGTACTTC	CASSWGTGALYEQYF
NA	TRBJ1-1	TRBV15	TRBD1	TGTGCCACCGGGACAGCGGGCTTAGGTGAAGCTTTCTTT	CATGTAGLGEAFF
NA	TRBJ2-5	TRBV5-4	TRBD1	TGTGCCAGCAGTGTACGGGGACAGGGCCAAGAGACCCAGTACTTC	CASSVRGQGQETQYF
few	TRBJ1-2	TRBV5-6	NA	TGTGCCAGCAGCTTGGCGGACAGAGACTATGGCTACACCTTC	CASSLADRDYGYTF
NA	TRBJ1-3	TRBV14	NA	TGTGCCAGCAGCCCCGGTCATTCTGGAAACACCATATATTTT	CASSPGHSGNTIYF
once	TRBJ1-5	TRBV2	NA	TGTGCCAGCAGTGACGCGTCGCATTTTAGCAATCAGCCCCAGCATTTT	CASSDASHFSNQPQHF
NA	TRBJ1-1	TRBV29-1	NA	TGCAGCGCGCGAGGAGCGAACACTGAAGCTTTCTTT	CSARGANTEAFF
NA	TRBJ1-1	TRBV11-2	TRBD1	TGTGCCAGCAGCGAGGGACAGGTACTGAACACTGAAGCTTTCTTT	CASSEGQVLNTEAFF
NA	TRBJ2-1	TRBV28	NA	TGTGCCAGCACCACCGAGAGTCCGGGGCAGTTCTTC	CASTTESPGQFF
NA	TRBJ2-5	TRBV7-9	NA	TGTGCCAGCAATGAGTGGGCCCAAGAGACCCAGTACTTC	CASNEWAQETQYF
NA	TRBJ2-3	TRBV11-2	TRBD2	TGTGCCAGCAGCTTAGTGCGGGGGTTAGGGTATTTT	CASSLVRGLGYF
NA	TRBJ2-3	TRBV7-9	TRBD2	TGTGCCAGCAGCTTGACTAGCGGGAGGGGCACAGATACGCAGTATTTT	CASSLTSGRGTDTQYF
NA	TRBJ2-7	TRBV27	NA	TGTGCCAGCAGTTTATCGAGGGGACCCTACGAGCAGTACTTC	CASSLSRGPYEQYF
NA	TRBJ2-2	TRBV29-1	NA	TGCAGCGTTGAAGACGGGGGCTTTAAGGGCACCGGGGAGCTGTTTTTT	CSVEDGGFKGTGELFF
large	TRBJ1-2	TRBV13	NA	TGTGCCAGCAGCTTAGGCACCAAGCACTATGGCTACACCTTC	CASSLGTKHYGYTF
NA	TRBJ1-1	TRBV5-4	TRBD1	TGTGCCAGCATCCAGGACAGGATGGGGGTTGAAGCTTTCTTT	CASIQDRMGVEAFF
NA	TRBJ1-5	TRBV19	NA	TGTGCCAGTAGTTTTCAGGGGAACGGTCAGCCCCAGCATTTT	CASSFQGNGQPQHF
NA	TRBJ1-5	TRBV23-1	NA	TGCGCCAGCACCAGTCGAACGGGGGAGAACAATCAGCCCCAGCATTTT	CASTSRTGENNQPQHF
NA	TRBJ2-3	TRBV29-1	TRBD2	TGCAGCGCTGAACTCCGACTAGCGTCTAGCACAGATACGCAGTATTTT	CSAELRLASSTDTQYF
NA	TRBJ2-1	TRBV6-4	NA	TGTGCCAGCAGCACTGGGACGACAAGCTCCTACAATGAGCAGTTCTTC	CASSTGTTSSYNEQFF
NA	TRBJ2-1	TRBV6-4	NA	TGTGCCAGCAGTGAGCAGGGGGGACTCACGGCTGGGGAGAAGCAGTTCTTC	CASSEQGGLTAGEKQFF